This T cell receptor beta chain is drawn from a study of control samples from healthy donors and cancer patients. Clones were read by immunoSEQ multiplex PCR, and TCRdb kept only the in-frame ones, dropping some. The sample lists 110,000 to 150,000 clones, under 90% occurring once. CDR1 SGHTA and CDR2 FQGNSA come from the germline V gene. This CDR3 is built from 13 residues. Trimming took 6 bases from V and 2 from J, leaving 10 bases between them. This sequence joins TRBV7-2 and TRBJ1-1; D gene ambiguous. The source of this sequence is a man aged 25 to 40 in good health. Source material: blood. The CDR3 loop reads CASRREPNTEAFF. Here the CDR3 DNA reads TGTGCCAGCAGACGGGAGCCCAACACTGAAGCTTTCTTT.